Listed here are 14 T cell receptor beta chains from one sample, sequenced in a study of technical replicates of blood from several donors. Assay: immunoSEQ multiplex PCR; the TCRdb copy retains only in-frame clones and omits some. Of 80,000 to 100,000 clones listed, roughly 96% were seen once; the top ten hold 0.2% to 0.25%. Sequencing was carried out using T cells isolated from PBMCs. All receptors come from a human donor in good health.

The chain combines TRBV5-8 with TRBJ1-2; D not certain. Looked up from germline, CDR1 is SGHTS and CDR2 is YDEGEE. Trimming left V 1 base short and J 7 bases short, with 5 bases between. The length of the CDR3 is 11 residues. The CDR3 spells CASSLMSGYTF. The CDR3 DNA follows: TGTGCCAGCAGCTTGATGAGTGGCTACACCTTC. The full variable domain, completed using reference TRBV5-8 and TRBJ1-2, is EAGVTQSPTHLIKTRGQQATLRCSPISGHTSVYWYQQALGLGLQFLLWYDEGEERNRGNFPPRFSGRQFPNYSSELNVNALELEDSALYLCASSLMSGYTFGSGTRLTVV.

This clone has a single count. The V and J genes are TRBV7-6 and TRBJ2-1, with 8 bases fitting TRBD1. From germline, CDR1 is SGHVS and CDR2 FNYEAQ. CDR3 length equals 16 residues. The junction had 14 bases not matched to a gene; V was cut back by 5 bases and J by 8 bases. The CDR3 DNA reads as TGTGCCAGCAGCCCAGCCGAAGGACAGGGCAGACATGAGCAGTTCTTC. Protein product: CASSPAEGQGRHEQFF.

The V call is TRBV6-5, the J call TRBJ2-7; possible D gene TRBD2, 5 bases. Trimming pared 0 bases from V and 1 base from J, leaving 7 bases between. Germline V gives CDR1 MNHEY, CDR2 SVGAGI. This CDR3 comprises 14 residues. CDR3 amino acids: CASSYSEASYEQYF. Here the CDR3 DNA reads TGTGCCAGCAGTTACTCGGAGGCGTCCTACGAGCAGTACTTC.

This chain links TRBV7-9 with TRBJ2-7; 9 positions match TRBD1. This CDR3 is built from 15 residues. Germline V gene sequence: CDR1 SEHNR, CDR2 FQNEAQ (reference sequence). V lost 4 bases to trimming and J lost 2 bases; unmatched junction nucleotides: 6. DNA of the CDR3: TGTGCCAGCAGCTCGGGACAGGGAAGGGCCTACGAGCAGTACTTC. Protein: CASSSGQGRAYEQYF.

The sample holds one count of this clone. The CDR3 nucleotides are TGTGCCACCAGCAGAGGGACTAGCGCGCACGACAATGAGCAGTTCTTC. Translated: CATSRGTSAHDNEQFF. The chain recombines TRBV15 with TRBJ2-1, with 9 positions matching TRBD2. J was trimmed by 5 bases and V by 1 base; bases with no gene match: 6. This CDR3 region has 16 residues. Germline CDR1 is LNHNV and CDR2 is YYDKDF (reference sequence).

The chain carries TRBV7-2 and TRBJ2-2, with D hard to call. Germline V CDR1 and CDR2: SGHTA, FQGNSA. V was trimmed by 1 base and J by 8 bases, leaving 11 bases between them. The CDR3 runs to 14 residues. The CDR3 DNA reads TGTGCCAGCAGCTTAGGGAGACTGTCTGGGGAGCTGTTTTTT. This gives the protein CASSLGRLSGELFF.

This chain joins TRBV5-4 and TRBJ2-2; 8 bases are shared with TRBD2. The ends lost 0 bases at V and 5 bases at J; junction bases unmatched: 6. CDR3 length equals 16 residues. Germline CDR1 is SGHNT and CDR2 is YYREEE (reference sequence). The CDR3 loop is CASSLESGSRTGELFF. Written as DNA, the CDR3 is TGTGCCAGCAGCTTGGAAAGCGGGAGTAGGACCGGGGAGCTGTTTTTT.

The J gene is TRBJ2-7, the V gene TRBV18, with TRBD1 as a possible D gene (5 bases). V lost 5 bases, J lost 5 bases, and 13 bases lay in between. This CDR3 region has 13 residues. Germline V gives CDR1 KGHSH, CDR2 LQKENI. The DNA of the CDR3 is TGTGCCAGCTCATATGACAGAAACGACGAGCAGTACTTC. Its translation: CASSYDRNDEQYF.

The V and J genes are TRBV29-1 and TRBJ1-1; possibly TRBD1 for D (5 bases). The CDR3 is made up of 15 amino acids. Trimming cost V 4 bases and J 1 base, with 16 bases left between them. CDR1 is SQVTM and CDR2 is ANQGSEA in the germline V gene. CDR3: CSVALRVDRNTEAFF. CDR3 DNA sequence: TGCAGCGTTGCTCTCAGGGTAGACAGGAACACTGAAGCTTTCTTT.

The rearrangement joins TRBV7-6 to TRBJ2-5; 7 nucleotides align to TRBD2. The CDR3 is made up of 15 amino acids. Germline V lookup: CDR1 SGHVS, CDR2 FNYEAQ. V was pared by 1 base and J by 3 bases, with 5 bases of the junction left unmatched. CDR3 residues: CASSLVGRDKETQYF. In DNA form, the CDR3 reads TGTGCCAGCAGCTTAGTGGGGAGGGATAAAGAGACCCAGTACTTC.

The gene calls are TRBV6-5 and TRBJ1-1, with D hard to call. Trimming took 0 bases from V and 4 from J, leaving 9 bases between them. The CDR3 extends over 14 amino acids. Per the germline V gene, CDR1 is MNHEY and CDR2 is SVGAGI. In DNA form, the CDR3 reads TGTGCCAGCAGTTACTCGAACGGAGGCACTGAAGCTTTCTTT. Translation: CASSYSNGGTEAFF.

The V and J genes are TRBV4-1 and TRBJ2-5; a possible D gene is TRBD1 (5 bases). This CDR3 region has 15 residues. V was pared by 0 bases and J by 3 bases, with 11 bases between. Germline V gene data show CDR1 as MGHRA and CDR2 as YSYEKL. This CDR3 reads CASSQDWTPKETQYF. CDR3 nucleotide sequence: TGCGCCAGCAGCCAAGATTGGACACCGAAAGAGACCCAGTACTTC.

This chain links TRBV4-1 with TRBJ2-2, with 11 bases matching TRBD1. Germline CDR1 MGHRA, CDR2 YSYEKL. Trimming removed 3 bases from V and 6 bases from J; junction bases left unmatched: 6. This CDR3 contains 16 residues. CDR3 in DNA: TGCGCCAGCAGCCAGGGGACAGGGGGGCGATCCGGGGAGCTGTTTTTT. Protein: CASSQGTGGRSGELFF.

The count of this clone is one. The genes are TRBV11-1 and TRBJ2-1, with 9 nucleotides matching TRBD2. V lost 5 bases, J lost 4 bases, and 15 bases stayed unmatched. The CDR3 has 18 amino acids. The germline V gene encodes CDR1 SGHAT and CDR2 FQDESV (reference sequence). DNA of the CDR3: TGTGCCAGCAGCCCTTTTTCCCCGGGACTAGCCCTATACAATGAGCAGTTCTTC. Residues: CASSPFSPGLALYNEQFF.